This TCR beta chain was documented in a study of cytomegalovirus exposure and HLA in healthy donors. This PCR relied on a set of 60 Vbeta primers and 13 Jbeta primers. The repertoire was sequenced with immunoSEQ multiplex PCR; TCRdb's copy has only in-frame clones and lacks some. In the table there are 190,000 or so clones, 70% to 85% of which are singletons. This clone was seen just once. Antigen specificity is unknown. Study-wide points: Indistinguishable V segments, including TRBV6-2 and TRBV6-3, were excluded. A later analysis found most CMV-associated TCR beta chains apparently HLA-restricted.

At the time of sampling, donors were nominally healthy, though unrecorded immune exposures were likely. V was clipped by 7 bases and J by 5 bases; unmatched bases: 8. The length of the CDR3 is 14 residues. Germline V CDR1 and CDR2: SNHLY, FYNNEI. The sequence came from a boy between 2 and 10 years old in good health and CMV-seronegative. The V call is TRBV2, the J call TRBJ1-2; 9 nucleotides align to TRBD1. What was sequenced was PBMCs. The chain's CDR3 is CASNPDRGGYGYTF. In nucleotides, the CDR3 is TGTGCCAGCAACCCGGACAGGGGAGGGTATGGCTACACCTTC.